Here is one TCR beta chain with its context. The antigen remains undetermined. The CDR3 sequence is 12 residues long. V was cut by 5 bases and J by 5 bases, with 11 bases left in between. Germline CDR1 and CDR2: DFQATT and SNEGSKA (reference sequence). The data belong to a study of post-analysis software for immune sequencing data. Study-wide results and caveats: Patients showed TRBV5-6, TRBV5-1 and TRBV20-1 among five TRBV segments more frequent than in controls. When compared against controls, multiple sclerosis patients showed significantly lower normalized Chao1 diversity.

Unique molecular identifiers were built into the TCR beta cDNA libraries. Each CDR3 protein gets one entry after TCRdb re-called the PCR reads with MiXCR. The data show hundreds of thousands of distinct CDR3 sequences, about 53% seen once. The rearrangement links TRBV20-1 to TRBJ2-3; D call uncertain. The sequenced sample consisted of blood. The receptor's source is a girl under 18 with multiple sclerosis. The CDR3 is CSAQSLEDTQYF. The CDR3 bases are TGCAGTGCTCAGAGTTTAGAAGATACGCAGTATTTT.